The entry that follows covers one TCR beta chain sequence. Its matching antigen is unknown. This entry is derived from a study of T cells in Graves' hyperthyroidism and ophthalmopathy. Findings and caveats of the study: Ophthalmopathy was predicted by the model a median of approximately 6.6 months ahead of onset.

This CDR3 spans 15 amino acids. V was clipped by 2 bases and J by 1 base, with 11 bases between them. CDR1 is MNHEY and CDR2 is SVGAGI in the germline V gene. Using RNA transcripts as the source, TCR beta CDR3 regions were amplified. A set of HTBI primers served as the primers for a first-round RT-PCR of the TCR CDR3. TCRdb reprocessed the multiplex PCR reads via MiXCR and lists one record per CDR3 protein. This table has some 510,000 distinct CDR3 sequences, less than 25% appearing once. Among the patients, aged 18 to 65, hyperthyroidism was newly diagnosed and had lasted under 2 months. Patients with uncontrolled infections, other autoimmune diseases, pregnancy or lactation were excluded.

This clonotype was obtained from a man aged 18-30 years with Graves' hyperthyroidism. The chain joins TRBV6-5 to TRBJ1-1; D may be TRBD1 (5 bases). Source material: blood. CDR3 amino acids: CASSYPGRSNTEAFF. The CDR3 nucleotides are TGTGCCAGCAGTTACCCGGGACGGTCGAACACTGAAGCTTTCTTT.